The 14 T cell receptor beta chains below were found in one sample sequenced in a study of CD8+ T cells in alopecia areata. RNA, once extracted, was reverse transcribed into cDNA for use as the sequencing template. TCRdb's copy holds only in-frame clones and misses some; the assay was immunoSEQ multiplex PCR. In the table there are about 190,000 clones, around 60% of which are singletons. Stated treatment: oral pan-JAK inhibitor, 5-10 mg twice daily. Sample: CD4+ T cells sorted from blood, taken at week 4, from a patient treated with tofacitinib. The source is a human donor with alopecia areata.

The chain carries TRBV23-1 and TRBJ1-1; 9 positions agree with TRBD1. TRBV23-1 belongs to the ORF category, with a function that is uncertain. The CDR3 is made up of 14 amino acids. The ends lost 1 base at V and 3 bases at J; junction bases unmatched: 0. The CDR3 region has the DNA TGCGCCAGCAGTCAATGGACAGGGGACACTGAAGCTTTCTTT. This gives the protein CASSQWTGDTEAFF.

The CDR3 sequence: CSVTNVLEAQYF. The CDR3 DNA reads as TGCAGCGTCACAAATGTGTTAGAAGCGCAGTATTTT. This rearrangement joins TRBV29-1 to TRBJ2-3; no reliable D call. The CDR3 has 12 amino acids. V shed 6 bases and J shed 10 bases, with 17 bases lying between them. Germline V gives CDR1 SQVTM, CDR2 ANQGSEA.

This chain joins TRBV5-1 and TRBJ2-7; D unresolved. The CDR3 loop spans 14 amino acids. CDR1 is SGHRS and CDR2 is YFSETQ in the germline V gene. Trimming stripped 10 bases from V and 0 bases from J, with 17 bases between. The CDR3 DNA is TGCGCCTCCAGAGGAACAGTGAGCTCCTACGAGCAGTACTTC. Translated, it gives CASRGTVSSYEQYF.

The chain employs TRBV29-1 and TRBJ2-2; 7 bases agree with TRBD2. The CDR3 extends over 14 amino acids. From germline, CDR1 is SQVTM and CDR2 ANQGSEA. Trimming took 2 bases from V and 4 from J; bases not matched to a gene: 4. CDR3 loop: CSVERGVGTGELFF. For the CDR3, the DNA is TGCAGCGTTGAACGGGGGGTAGGCACCGGGGAGCTGTTTTTT.

Here the CDR3 DNA reads TGCAGCGCAGCGCTCCGGGACGGTCAGCCCCAGCATTTT. Protein: CSAALRDGQPQHF. This chain links TRBV29-1 with TRBJ1-5; D may be TRBD1 (5 bases). The CDR3 has 13 amino acids. The germline V gene has CDR1 SQVTM and CDR2 ANQGSEA. Trimming left V 7 bases short and J 6 bases short, with 16 bases between.

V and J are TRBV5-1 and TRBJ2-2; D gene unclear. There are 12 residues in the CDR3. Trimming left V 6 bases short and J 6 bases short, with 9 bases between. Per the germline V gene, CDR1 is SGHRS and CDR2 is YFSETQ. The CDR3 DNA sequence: TGCGCCAGCAACCCACCCCCCGGGGAGCTGTTTTTT. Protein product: CASNPPPGELFF. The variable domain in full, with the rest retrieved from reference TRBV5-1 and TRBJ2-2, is KAGVTQTPRYLIKTRGQQVTLSCSPISGHRSVSWYQQTPGQGLQFLFEYFSETQRNKGNFPGRFSGRQFSNSRSEMNVSTLELGDSALYLCASNPPPGELFFGEGSRLTVL.

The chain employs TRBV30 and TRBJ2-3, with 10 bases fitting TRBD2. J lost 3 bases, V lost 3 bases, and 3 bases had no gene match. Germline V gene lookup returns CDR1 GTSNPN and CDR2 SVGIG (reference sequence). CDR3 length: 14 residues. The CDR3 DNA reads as TGTGCCTGGAGGAAGACTAGCGGGACAGATACGCAGTATTTT. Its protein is CAWRKTSGTDTQYF. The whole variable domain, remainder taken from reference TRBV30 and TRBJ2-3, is SQTIHQWPATLVQPVGSPLSLECTVEGTSNPNLYWYRQAAGRGLQLLFYSVGIGQISSEVPQNLSASRPQDRQFILSSKKLLLSDSGFYLCAWRKTSGTDTQYFGPGTRLTVL.

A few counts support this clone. CDR3 sequence reads: CAWRGQGVQPQHF. The CDR3 DNA sequence: TGTGCCTGGAGGGGACAGGGGGTCCAGCCCCAGCATTTT. The J gene is TRBJ1-5, the V gene TRBV30, with TRBD1 matching over 11 bases. Germline lookup yields CDR1 GTSNPN and CDR2 SVGIG (reference sequence). The CDR3 is made up of 13 amino acids. V lost 3 bases, J lost 7 bases, and 2 bases stayed unmatched. The complete variable domain, with remaining parts taken from reference TRBV30 and TRBJ1-5, reads SQTIHQWPATLVQPVGSPLSLECTVEGTSNPNLYWYRQAAGRGLQLLFYSVGIGQISSEVPQNLSASRPQDRQFILSSKKLLLSDSGFYLCAWRGQGVQPQHFGDGTRLSIL.

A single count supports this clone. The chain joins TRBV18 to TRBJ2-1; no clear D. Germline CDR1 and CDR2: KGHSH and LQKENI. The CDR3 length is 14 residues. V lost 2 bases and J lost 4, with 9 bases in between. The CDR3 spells CASSPVQEYNEQFF. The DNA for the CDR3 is TGTGCCAGCTCACCAGTCCAAGAGTACAATGAGCAGTTCTTC.

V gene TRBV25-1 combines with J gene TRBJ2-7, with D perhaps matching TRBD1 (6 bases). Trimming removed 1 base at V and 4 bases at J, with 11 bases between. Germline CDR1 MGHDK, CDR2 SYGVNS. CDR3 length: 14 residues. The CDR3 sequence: CASSESYRDYEQYF. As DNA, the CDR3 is TGTGCCAGCAGTGAATCTTACAGGGATTACGAGCAGTACTTC.

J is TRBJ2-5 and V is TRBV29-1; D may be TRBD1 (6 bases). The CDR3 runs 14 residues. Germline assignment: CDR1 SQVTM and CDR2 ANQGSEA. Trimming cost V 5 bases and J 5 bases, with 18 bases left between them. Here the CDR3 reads CSVSRGTSGETQYF. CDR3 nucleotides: TGCAGCGTTTCTAGGGGGACCTCCGGGGAGACCCAGTACTTC.

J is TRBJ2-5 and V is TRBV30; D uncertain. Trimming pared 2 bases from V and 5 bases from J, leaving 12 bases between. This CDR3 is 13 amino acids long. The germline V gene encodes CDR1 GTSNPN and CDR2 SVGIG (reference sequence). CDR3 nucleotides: TGTGCCTGGAGTATCGGCCAAGCGGAGACCCAGTACTTC. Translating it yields CAWSIGQAETQYF.

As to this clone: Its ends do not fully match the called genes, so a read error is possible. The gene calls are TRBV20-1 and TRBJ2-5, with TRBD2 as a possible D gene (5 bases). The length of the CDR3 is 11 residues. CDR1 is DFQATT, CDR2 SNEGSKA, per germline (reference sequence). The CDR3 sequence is CSTSLEETQYF. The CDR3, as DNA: TGCAGTACTAGTCTGGAGGAGACCCAGTACTTC.

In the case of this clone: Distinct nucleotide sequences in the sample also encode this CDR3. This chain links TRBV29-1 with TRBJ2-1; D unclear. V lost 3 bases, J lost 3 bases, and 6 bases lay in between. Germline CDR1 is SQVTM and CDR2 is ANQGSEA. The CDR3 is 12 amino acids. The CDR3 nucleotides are TGCAGCGTTGACCAGAGCTACAATGAGCAGTTCTTC. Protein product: CSVDQSYNEQFF.